The clone carrying this T cell receptor beta chain was recorded many times. The entry originates in a study of regulatory T cells in long-lasting Graves disease. Time point here: newly diagnosed GD, antithyroid drugs for less than 3 months. TCR sequences were obtained from RNA taken from PBMCs. Patients came through an endocrinology department, and that department was in Xi'an, China. Arm-PCR with iRepertoire HTBI primers amplified the CDR3 regions for these TCR beta libraries. MiXCR was run by TCRdb on the multiplex PCR reads, yielding one entry per CDR3 protein. The sample contains about 530,000 distinct CDR3 sequences, roughly 15% of which appear only once. V lost 0 bases to trimming and J lost 2 bases, with 8 bases between them. Germline CDR1 reads GTSNPN; CDR2 reads SVGIG (reference sequence). This CDR3 has 14 residues. These data were also reused for a study on T cells in Graves' hyperthyroidism and ophthalmopathy. That report notes: The HTBI primer set served for first-round RT-PCR of the TCR CDR3.

The clonotype was recovered from a woman aged 35-65 years with Graves disease. The chain links TRBV30 to TRBJ1-5; no clear D. The sample in question was peripheral blood mononuclear cells (PBMCs), obtained at new diagnosis, from a patient treated with antithyroid drugs. The CDR3 sequence: CAWSVRQGNQPQHF. DNA of the CDR3: TGTGCCTGGAGTGTACGGCAGGGCAATCAGCCCCAGCATTTT.